The 2 T cell receptor beta chains presented below share a single source sample, sequenced in a study of regulatory dendritic cells for organ transplantation. CFSE-labeled sorted T cells met regulatory or mature dendritic cells for 5 days. Sequenced by immunoSEQ multiplex PCR; TCRdb stores in-frame clones only, minus some. The sample has about 7,100 clones, over 60% seen once. These TCRs' antigens remain unknown. Sequencing was performed on memory CD4+ T cells from blood cultured with dendritic cells. Subset defined: CD45RO+ memory T cells. Receptors were obtained from a human donor in good health.

The chain links TRBV11-1 to TRBJ1-2, with a tentative D call TRBD1 (6 bases). The CDR3 covers 14 residues. In germline, CDR1 is SGHAT, CDR2 FQDESV (reference sequence). Trimming removed 3 bases at V and 8 bases at J, with 16 bases between. The CDR3, as DNA: TGTGCCAGCAGCTTCGACGGGGGGCACGACGGCTACACCTTC. Its translation is CASSFDGGHDGYTF.

The chain links TRBV5-3 to TRBJ2-7; 9 bases fit TRBD1. TRBV5-3 has ORF status, its function being uncertain. The CDR3 sequence is 14 residues long. Trimming at V came to 3 bases and at J to 6 bases, leaving 7 bases not matched to a gene. The CDR3 DNA reads TGTGCCAGAAGCTGGGGGACAGGGAGACGCGAGCAGTACTTC. Its protein is CARSWGTGRREQYF.